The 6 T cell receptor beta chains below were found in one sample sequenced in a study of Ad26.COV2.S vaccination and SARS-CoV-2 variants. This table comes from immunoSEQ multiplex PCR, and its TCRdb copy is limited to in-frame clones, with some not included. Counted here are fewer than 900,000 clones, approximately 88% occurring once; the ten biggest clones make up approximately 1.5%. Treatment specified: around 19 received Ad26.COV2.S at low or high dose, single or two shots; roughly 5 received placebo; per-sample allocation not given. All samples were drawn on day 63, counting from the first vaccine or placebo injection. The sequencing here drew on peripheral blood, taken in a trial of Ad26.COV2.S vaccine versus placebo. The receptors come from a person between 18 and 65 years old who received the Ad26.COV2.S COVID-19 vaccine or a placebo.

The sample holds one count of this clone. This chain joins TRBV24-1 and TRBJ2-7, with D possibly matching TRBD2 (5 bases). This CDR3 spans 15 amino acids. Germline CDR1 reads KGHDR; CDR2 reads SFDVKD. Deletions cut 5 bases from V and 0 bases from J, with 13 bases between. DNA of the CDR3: TGTGCCACCAGTGGTGGAGCGGTTGACTCCTACGAGCAGTACTTC. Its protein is CATSGGAVDSYEQYF.

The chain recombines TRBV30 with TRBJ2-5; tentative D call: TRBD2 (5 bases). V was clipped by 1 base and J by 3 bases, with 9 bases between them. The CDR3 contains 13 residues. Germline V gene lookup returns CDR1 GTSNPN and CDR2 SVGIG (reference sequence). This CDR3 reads CAWSADSEETQYF. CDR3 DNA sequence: TGTGCCTGGAGTGCGGACTCTGAAGAGACCCAGTACTTC.

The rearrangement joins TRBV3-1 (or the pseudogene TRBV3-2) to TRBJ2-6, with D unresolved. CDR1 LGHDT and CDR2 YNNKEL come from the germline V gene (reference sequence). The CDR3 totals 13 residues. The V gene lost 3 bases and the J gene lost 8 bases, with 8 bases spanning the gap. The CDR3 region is CASSQGLPNVLTF. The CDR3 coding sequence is TGTGCCAGCAGCCAGGGTCTGCCCAACGTCCTGACTTTC.

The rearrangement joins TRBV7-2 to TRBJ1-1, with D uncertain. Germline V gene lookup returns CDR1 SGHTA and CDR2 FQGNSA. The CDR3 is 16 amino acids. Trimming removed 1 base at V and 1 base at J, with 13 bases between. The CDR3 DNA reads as TGTGCCAGCAGCTTAGGGCCGCCAGGCCGGAACACTGAAGCTTTCTTT. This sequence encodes CASSLGPPGRNTEAFF.

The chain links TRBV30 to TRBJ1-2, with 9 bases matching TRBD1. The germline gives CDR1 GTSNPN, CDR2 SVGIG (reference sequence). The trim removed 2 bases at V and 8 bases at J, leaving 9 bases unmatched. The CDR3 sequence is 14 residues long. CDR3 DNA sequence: TGTGCCTGGAGTACCGGACAGGGGCGTTCCGGCTACACCTTC. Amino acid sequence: CAWSTGQGRSGYTF.

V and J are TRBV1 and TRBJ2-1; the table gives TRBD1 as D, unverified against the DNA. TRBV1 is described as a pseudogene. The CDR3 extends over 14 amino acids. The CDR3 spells CTSSQARLNNEQFF. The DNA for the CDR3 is TGCACCAGCAGCCAAGCCAGATTGAACAATGAGCAGTTCTTC.